This T cell receptor beta chain is drawn from a study of T cell clusters in autoimmune cytopenias. Across the study: Per sample, median TRB depth was approximately 50,000 reads, yielding a median about 2,500 distinct clonotypes. Notes on the study in general: Primary autoimmune cytopenia patients seemingly lacked the physiological T cell clusters found in healthy donors. Exclusive TRB clusters were approximately 3-fold more numerous in healthy donors than in active autoimmune hepatitis. The T cell clusters were defined only in silico, without experimental functional validation.

Roughly 38,000 genome equivalents of blood DNA were amplified for TRB. CDR3 length: 14 amino acids. Germline CDR1 is LGHNA and CDR2 is YSLEER. With regard to this clonotype: Its antigen remains unknown.

One tube held mixed TRB-A and TRB-B primer pools for touch-down PCR. TCRdb processed the multiplex PCR reads again and assigns one entry to each CDR3 protein, with no DNA. The table counts fewer than 8,500 distinct CDR3 sequences; 3.5% lies in the top ten. What was sequenced was peripheral blood. The sequence was collected from a human donor with an autoimmune cytopenia or autoimmune hepatitis (not recorded which). The chain joins TRBV4-3 to TRBJ1-5; checking the TCRdb D call of TRBD1 is not possible without DNA. CDR3 protein: CASSPRVGNQPQHF.